Sequencing of this T cell receptor beta chain was carried out in a study of control samples from healthy donors and cancer patients. The CDR3 loop spans 15 amino acids. The germline V gene has CDR1 MNHEY and CDR2 SVGAGI. Trimming stripped 5 bases from V and 1 base from J, with 13 bases between. Sequencing was performed with immunoSEQ multiplex PCR; in TCRdb, only in-frame clones are kept and a portion is missing. Among some 45,000 clones listed, over 80% were seen once. This chain links TRBV6-5 with TRBJ2-3; D is ambiguous. The sequence derives from a man aged 60 to 75 in good health. The sequencing input was blood. CDR3 DNA: TGTGCCAGCAGTCCCACGGTGGCCCGCACAGATACGCAGTATTTT. Protein sequence: CASSPTVARTDTQYF.